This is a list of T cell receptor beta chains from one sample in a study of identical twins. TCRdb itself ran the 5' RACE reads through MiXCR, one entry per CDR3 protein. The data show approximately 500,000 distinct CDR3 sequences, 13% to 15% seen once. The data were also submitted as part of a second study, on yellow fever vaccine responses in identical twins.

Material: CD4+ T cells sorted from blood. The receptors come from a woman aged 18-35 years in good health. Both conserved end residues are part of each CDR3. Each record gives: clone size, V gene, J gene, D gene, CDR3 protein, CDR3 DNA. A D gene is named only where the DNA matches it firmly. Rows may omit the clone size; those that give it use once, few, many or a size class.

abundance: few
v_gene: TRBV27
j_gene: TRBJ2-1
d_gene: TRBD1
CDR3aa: CASSFGQGRYNEQFF
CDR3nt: TGTGCCAGCAGTTTTGGACAGGGGCGATACAATGAGCAGTTCTTC

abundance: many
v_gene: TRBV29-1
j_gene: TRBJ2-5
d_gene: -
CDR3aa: CSVDTQTQYF
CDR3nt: TGCAGCGTGGACACACAGACCCAGTACTTC

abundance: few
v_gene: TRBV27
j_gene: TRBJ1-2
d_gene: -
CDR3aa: CASRDTESPNYGYTF
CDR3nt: TGTGCCAGCAGGGACACAGAAAGTCCTAACTATGGCTACACCTTC

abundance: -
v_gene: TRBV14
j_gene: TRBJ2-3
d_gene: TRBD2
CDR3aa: CASSQALAGAGTQYF
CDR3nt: TGTGCCAGCAGCCAAGCCCTAGCGGGGGCGGGTACGCAGTATTTT

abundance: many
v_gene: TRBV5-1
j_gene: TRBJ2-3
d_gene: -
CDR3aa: CASIRDSSTDTQYF
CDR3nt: TGCGCCAGCATCAGGGACTCTAGCACAGATACGCAGTATTTT

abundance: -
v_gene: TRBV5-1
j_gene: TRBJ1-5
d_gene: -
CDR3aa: CASSLGPGRRNQPQHF
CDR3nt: TGCGCCAGCAGCTTGGGGCCGGGACGGCGAAATCAGCCCCAGCATTTT

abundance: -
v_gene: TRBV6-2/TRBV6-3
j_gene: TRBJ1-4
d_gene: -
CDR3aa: CASRSTGEKLFF
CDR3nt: TGTGCCAGCAGAAGTACTGGCGAAAAACTGTTTTTT

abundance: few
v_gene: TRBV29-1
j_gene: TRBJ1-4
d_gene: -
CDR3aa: CSGKTATNEKLFF
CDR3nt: TGCAGCGGAAAGACAGCAACTAATGAAAAACTGTTTTTT

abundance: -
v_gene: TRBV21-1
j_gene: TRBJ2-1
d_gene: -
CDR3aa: CASSRQAGEQFF
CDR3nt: TGTGCCAGCAGTAGACAGGCAGGAGAGCAGTTCTTC

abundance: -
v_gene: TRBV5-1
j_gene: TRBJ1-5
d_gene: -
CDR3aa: CASSREGGPNQPQHF
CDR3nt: TGCGCCAGCAGCCGGGAGGGGGGCCCCAATCAGCCCCAGCATTTT

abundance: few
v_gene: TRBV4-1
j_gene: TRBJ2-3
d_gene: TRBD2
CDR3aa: CASTPLTSGGMERQYF
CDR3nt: TGCGCCAGCACCCCCCTGACTAGCGGGGGTATGGAAAGGCAGTATTTT

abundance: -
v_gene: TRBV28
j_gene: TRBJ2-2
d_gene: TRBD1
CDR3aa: CASRRWTGLGTGELFF
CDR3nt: TGTGCCAGCAGACGTTGGACAGGTCTTGGGACCGGGGAGCTGTTTTTT

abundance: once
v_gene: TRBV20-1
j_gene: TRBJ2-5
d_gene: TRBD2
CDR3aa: CSARGGQTQETQYF
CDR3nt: TGCAGTGCGCGGGGGGGACAGACTCAAGAGACCCAGTACTTC

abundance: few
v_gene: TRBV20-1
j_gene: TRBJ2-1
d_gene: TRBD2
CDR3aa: CRTSGGHNNEQFF
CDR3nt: TGCCGGACTAGCGGGGGGCACAACAATGAGCAGTTCTTC

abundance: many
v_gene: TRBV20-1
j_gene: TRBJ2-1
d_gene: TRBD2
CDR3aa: CSATRSSGGLDEQFF
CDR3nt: TGCAGTGCTACCAGAAGTAGCGGGGGTTTGGATGAGCAGTTCTTC

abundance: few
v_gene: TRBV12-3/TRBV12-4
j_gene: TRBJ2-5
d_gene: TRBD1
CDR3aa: CASSPDRGQQETQYF
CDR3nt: TGTGCCAGCAGCCCAGACAGGGGTCAACAAGAGACCCAGTACTTC

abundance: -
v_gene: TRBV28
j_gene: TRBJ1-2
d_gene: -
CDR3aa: CASSLREYANYGYTF
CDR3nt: TGTGCCAGCAGTTTACGAGAGTACGCTAACTATGGCTACACCTTC

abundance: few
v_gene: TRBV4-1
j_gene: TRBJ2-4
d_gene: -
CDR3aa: CASSQYGNLAKNIQYF
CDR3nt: TGCGCCAGCAGCCAATACGGAAACCTAGCCAAAAACATTCAGTACTTC

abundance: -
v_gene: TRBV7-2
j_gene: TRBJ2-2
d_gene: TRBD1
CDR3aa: CASSPIPGQGMTGELFF
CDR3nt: TGTGCCAGCAGCCCCATCCCGGGACAGGGGATGACCGGGGAGCTGTTTTTT

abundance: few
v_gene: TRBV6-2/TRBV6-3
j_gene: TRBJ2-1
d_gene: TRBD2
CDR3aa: CASSSTSGRGTEQFF
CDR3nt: TGTGCCAGCAGTTCCACTAGCGGGAGGGGCACTGAGCAGTTCTTC

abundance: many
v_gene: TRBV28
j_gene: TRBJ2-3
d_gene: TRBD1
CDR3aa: CASSLRTGETDTQYF
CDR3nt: TGTGCCAGCAGTTTACGGACAGGGGAAACAGATACGCAGTATTTT

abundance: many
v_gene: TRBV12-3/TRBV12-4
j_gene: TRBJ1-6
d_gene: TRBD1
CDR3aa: CASRPGDRRNSPLHF
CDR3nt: TGTGCCAGCAGACCCGGGGACAGGAGGAATTCACCCCTCCACTTT

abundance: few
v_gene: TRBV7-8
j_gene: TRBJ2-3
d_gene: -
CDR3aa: CASSLTGSSTDTQYF
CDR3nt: TGTGCCAGCAGCTTAACGGGATCTAGCACAGATACGCAGTATTTT

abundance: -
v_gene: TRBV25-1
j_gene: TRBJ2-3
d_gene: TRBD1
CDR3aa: CASIRTGEADTQYF
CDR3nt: TGTGCCAGCATCCGGACAGGGGAGGCAGATACGCAGTATTTT

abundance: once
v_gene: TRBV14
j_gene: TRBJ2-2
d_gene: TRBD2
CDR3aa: CASSQVLAAGELFF
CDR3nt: TGTGCCAGCAGCCAGGTTCTAGCGGCCGGGGAGCTGTTTTTT

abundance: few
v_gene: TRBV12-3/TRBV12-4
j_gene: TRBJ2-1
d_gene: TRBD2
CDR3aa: CASSPPGLAYNEQFF
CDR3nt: TGTGCCAGCAGCCCGCCGGGACTAGCCTACAATGAGCAGTTCTTC

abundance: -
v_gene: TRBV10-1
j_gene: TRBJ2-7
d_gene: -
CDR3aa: CASSKDIAYEQYF
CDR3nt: TGCGCCAGCAGTAAGGACATAGCCTACGAGCAGTACTTC

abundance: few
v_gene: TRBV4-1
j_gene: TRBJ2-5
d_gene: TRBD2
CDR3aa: CASSQGTSGGPGQETQYF
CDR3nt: TGCGCCAGCAGCCAAGGGACTAGCGGGGGGCCGGGGCAAGAGACCCAGTACTTC

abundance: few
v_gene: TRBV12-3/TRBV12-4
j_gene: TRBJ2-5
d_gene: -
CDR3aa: CASSFFSGTQYF
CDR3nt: TGTGCCAGCAGTTTCTTTTCCGGAACCCAGTACTTC

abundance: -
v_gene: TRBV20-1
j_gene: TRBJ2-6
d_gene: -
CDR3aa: CSAFGRSSGANVLTF
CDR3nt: TGCAGTGCCTTCGGACGCTCCTCTGGGGCCAACGTCCTGACTTTC

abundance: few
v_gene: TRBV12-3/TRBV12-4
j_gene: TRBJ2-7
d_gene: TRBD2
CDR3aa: CASTHRLAGPWQYF
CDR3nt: TGTGCCAGCACCCATCGACTAGCGGGGCCGTGGCAGTACTTC

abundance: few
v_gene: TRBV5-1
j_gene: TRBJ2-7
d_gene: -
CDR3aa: CASRPRDGSYEQYF
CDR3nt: TGCGCCAGCAGGCCCCGGGACGGCTCCTACGAGCAGTACTTC